These T cell receptor beta chains were read from a single sample in a study of T cell repertoires in cytomegalovirus infection. A single record per CDR3 protein comes from TCRdb applying MiXCR to the reads. The profile shows almost 550,000 distinct CDR3 sequences, approximately 15% of them singletons. Sequenced input: CD8+ T cells from PBMCs. Receptors were obtained from a human donor in good health (CMV status not recorded). Some clones in this sample may be carry-over from other donors' samples. Both conserved end residues are part of each CDR3. The D gene is left open where the match is weak. For some rows the clone size is stated as once, few or many, or as a class when expanded; others skip it.

clone size: many
D gene: -
V gene: TRBV7-7
J gene: TRBJ2-5
CDR3 protein: CASSPEGGRETQYF
CDR3 DNA: TGTGCCAGCAGCCCGGAGGGGGGACGAGAGACCCAGTACTTC

clone size: many
D gene: -
V gene: TRBV7-9
J gene: TRBJ2-4
CDR3 protein: CASSLESAKNIQYF
CDR3 DNA: TGTGCCAGCAGCTTAGAAAGTGCCAAAAACATTCAGTACTTC

clone size: many
D gene: TRBD2
V gene: TRBV27
J gene: TRBJ2-3
CDR3 protein: CASKPGRAGDTQYF
CDR3 DNA: TGTGCCAGCAAACCCGGGAGGGCCGGCGATACGCAGTATTTT

clone size: -
D gene: -
V gene: TRBV28
J gene: TRBJ1-5
CDR3 protein: CASSPPGELLPYQPQHF
CDR3 DNA: TGTGCCAGCAGTCCCCCCGGGGAACTTTTACCTTATCAGCCCCAGCATTTT

clone size: many
D gene: TRBD2
V gene: TRBV7-9
J gene: TRBJ2-7
CDR3 protein: CASSPLLAASYEQYF
CDR3 DNA: TGTGCCAGCAGCCCATTACTAGCGGCGTCTTACGAGCAGTACTTC

clone size: few
D gene: -
V gene: TRBV15
J gene: TRBJ2-2
CDR3 protein: CATSRDRGRMNTGELFF
CDR3 DNA: TGTGCCACCAGCAGAGACCGGGGGCGGATGAACACCGGGGAGCTGTTTTTT

clone size: many
D gene: -
V gene: TRBV12-3/TRBV12-4
J gene: TRBJ1-1
CDR3 protein: CASNIGGADTEAFF
CDR3 DNA: TGTGCCAGCAACATAGGTGGGGCGGACACTGAAGCTTTCTTT

clone size: many
D gene: -
V gene: TRBV11-2
J gene: TRBJ1-6
CDR3 protein: CASSLHHFYNSPLHF
CDR3 DNA: TGTGCCAGCAGCTTACACCATTTTTATAATTCACCCCTCCACTTT

clone size: -
D gene: -
V gene: TRBV4-1
J gene: TRBJ2-4
CDR3 protein: CASSQAGLAKNIQYF
CDR3 DNA: TGCGCCAGCAGCCAAGCTGGGCTAGCCAAAAACATTCAGTACTTC

clone size: -
D gene: TRBD1
V gene: TRBV27
J gene: TRBJ1-5
CDR3 protein: CASSYRGMSQPQHF
CDR3 DNA: TGTGCCAGCAGTTACAGGGGGATGAGTCAGCCCCAGCATTTT

clone size: -
D gene: -
V gene: TRBV25-1
J gene: TRBJ2-5
CDR3 protein: CASSEYTLQETQYF
CDR3 DNA: TGTGCCAGCAGTGAATATACACTCCAGGAGACCCAGTACTTC

clone size: many
D gene: TRBD1
V gene: TRBV19
J gene: TRBJ2-4
CDR3 protein: CASSTGALNIQYF
CDR3 DNA: TGTGCCAGTTCGACAGGGGCTCTCAACATTCAGTACTTC

clone size: many
D gene: TRBD1
V gene: TRBV7-9
J gene: TRBJ2-6
CDR3 protein: CASSRWILGTGYESPGANVLTF
CDR3 DNA: TGTGCCAGCAGCCGCTGGATCTTGGGGACAGGGTATGAATCCCCTGGGGCCAACGTCCTGACTTTC